This record looks at one T cell receptor (beta chain) sequence and its context. There is no known antigen for this receptor. There are no base qualities to consult, and no much larger clone falls within one base. To demonstrate the VDJtools post-analysis software, the study profiled TCR beta repertoires from the peripheral blood of 10 to 15 young patients with multiple sclerosis. The patients with multiple sclerosis were children and adolescents between roughly 6 and 15 years of age. Libraries were prepared through PCR. TCRdb names Illumina HiSeq 2500 as the instrument used. Unique molecular identifiers were incorporated into TCR beta cDNA libraries to reduce PCR and sequencing biases. Every 1 to 10 million input T cells yielded approximately 500,000 cDNA molecules, meaning each molecule approximated one T cell. The same protocol used for the earlier healthy control dataset was applied to prepare and sequence the patient libraries. Samples belonging to the same batch were prepared together, multiplexed and sequenced on a shared HiSeq lane. Per the source publication's procedure: Raw barcoded reads were processed with MIGEC, discarding single-read molecular identifier groups before consensus assembly and CDR3 extraction. Clonotype tables were post-analysed with VDJtools, normalizing diversity by down-sampling all datasets to the smallest sample size. To correct batch-related cross-sample contamination, repertoire overlap clustering matched CDR3 amino acid sequences but not nucleotide sequences. The raw public data were reprocessed by TCRdb itself: fastp quality trimming at Q25, MiXCR clonotype calling, in-frame beta chains only. Rows are combined by CDR3 protein, so each entry shows the most common genes and DNA. TCRdb, not the original authors, processed these V and J calls. Across this sample there are about 680,000 distinct CDR3 sequences, with 55% to 70% seen only once. Around 10% of the sample belongs to the ten largest clones.

The CDR3 numbers 14 residues from cysteine through phenylalanine. Just the 42-base CDR3 DNA is kept, in frame starting at base 1. V ends up 5 bases short and J 2 bases short, with an unmatched junction base count of 2. The germline V gene (reference sequence) gives CDR1 as DFQATT and CDR2 as SNEGSKA. The data belong to a study of post-analysis software for immune sequencing data (dated by TCRdb to between 2014 and 2016). In the study overall: The recorded disease courses included relapsing-remitting, secondary progressive and progressive-relapsing multiple sclerosis, and some patients had no subtype annotation. The multiple sclerosis patient repertoires were compared with under 13 previously published healthy control repertoires from donors aged roughly 6 to 25 years. A subset of samples was prepared in parallel using single-end sample barcoding, then pooled and co-amplified after Illumina adapter ligation.

Overall study outcomes, separate from this receptor: The control group was slightly older than the multiple sclerosis patient group. Patients showed significantly higher frequencies than controls for 4 or 5 TRBV segments, among them TRBV5-6, TRBV5-1 and TRBV20-1. Direct clustering with F measure showed strong co-clustering of samples prepared in the same batch, prompting a batch-effect correction. Normalized Chao1 diversity was significantly lower in multiple sclerosis patients than controls, suggesting substantial peripheral T-cell clonal expansion.

The chain uses TRBV20-1 and TRBJ2-1; 11 bases in the middle match TRBD2. The sample taken for sequencing was blood. The receptor's source is a girl aged 2 to 9 with multiple sclerosis. In nucleotide form, the sequence is TGCAGTGCTGGGGGACTAGCGGCCTACAATGAGCAGTTCTTC. Protein translation: CSAGGLAAYNEQFF.